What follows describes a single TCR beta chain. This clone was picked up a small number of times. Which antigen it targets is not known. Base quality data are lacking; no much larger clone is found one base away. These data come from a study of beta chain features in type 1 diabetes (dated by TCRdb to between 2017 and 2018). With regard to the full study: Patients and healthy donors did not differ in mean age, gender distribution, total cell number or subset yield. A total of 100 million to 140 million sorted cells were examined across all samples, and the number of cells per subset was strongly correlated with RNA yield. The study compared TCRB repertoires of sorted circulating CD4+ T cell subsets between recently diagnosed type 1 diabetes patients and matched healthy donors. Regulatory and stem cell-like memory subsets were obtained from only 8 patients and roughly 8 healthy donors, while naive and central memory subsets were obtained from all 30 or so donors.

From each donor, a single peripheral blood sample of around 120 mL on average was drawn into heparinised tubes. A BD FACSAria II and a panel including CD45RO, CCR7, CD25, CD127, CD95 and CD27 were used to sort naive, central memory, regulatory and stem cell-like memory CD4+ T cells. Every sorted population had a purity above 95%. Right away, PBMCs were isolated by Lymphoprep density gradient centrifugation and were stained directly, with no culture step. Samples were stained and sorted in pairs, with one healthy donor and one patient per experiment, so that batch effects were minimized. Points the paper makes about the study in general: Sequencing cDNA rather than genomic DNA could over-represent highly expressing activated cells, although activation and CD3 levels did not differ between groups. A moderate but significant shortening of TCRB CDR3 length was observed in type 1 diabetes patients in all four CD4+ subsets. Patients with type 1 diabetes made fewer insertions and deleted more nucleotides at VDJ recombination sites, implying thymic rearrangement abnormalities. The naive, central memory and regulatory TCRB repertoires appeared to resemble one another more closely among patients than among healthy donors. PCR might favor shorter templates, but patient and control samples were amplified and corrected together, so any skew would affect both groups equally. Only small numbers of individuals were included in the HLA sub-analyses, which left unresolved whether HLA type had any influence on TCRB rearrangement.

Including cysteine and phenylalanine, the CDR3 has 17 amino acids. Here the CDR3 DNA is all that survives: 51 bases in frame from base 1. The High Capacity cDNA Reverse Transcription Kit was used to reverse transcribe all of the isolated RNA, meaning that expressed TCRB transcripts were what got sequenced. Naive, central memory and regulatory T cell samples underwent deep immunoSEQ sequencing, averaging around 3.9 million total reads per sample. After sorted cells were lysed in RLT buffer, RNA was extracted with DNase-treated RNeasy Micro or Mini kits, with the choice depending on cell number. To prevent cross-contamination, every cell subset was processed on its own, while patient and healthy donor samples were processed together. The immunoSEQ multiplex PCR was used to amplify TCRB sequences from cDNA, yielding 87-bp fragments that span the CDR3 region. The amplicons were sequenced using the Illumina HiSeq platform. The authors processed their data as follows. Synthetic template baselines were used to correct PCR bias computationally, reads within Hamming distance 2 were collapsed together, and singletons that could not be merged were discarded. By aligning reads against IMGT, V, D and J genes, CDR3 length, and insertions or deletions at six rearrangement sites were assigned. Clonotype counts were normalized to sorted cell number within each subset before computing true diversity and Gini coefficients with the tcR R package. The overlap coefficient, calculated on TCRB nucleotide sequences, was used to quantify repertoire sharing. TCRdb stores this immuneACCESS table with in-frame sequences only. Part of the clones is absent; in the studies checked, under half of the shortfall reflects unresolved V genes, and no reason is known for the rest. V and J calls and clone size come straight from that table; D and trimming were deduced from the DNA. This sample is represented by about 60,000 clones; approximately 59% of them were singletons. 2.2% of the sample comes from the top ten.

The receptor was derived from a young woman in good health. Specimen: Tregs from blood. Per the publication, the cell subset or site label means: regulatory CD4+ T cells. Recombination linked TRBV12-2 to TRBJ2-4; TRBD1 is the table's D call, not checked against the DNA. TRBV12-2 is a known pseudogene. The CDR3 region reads CASPREGPGPPKNIQYF. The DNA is TGTGCATCCCCCCGAGAAGGCCCAGGGCCACCCAAAAACATTCAGTACTTC.